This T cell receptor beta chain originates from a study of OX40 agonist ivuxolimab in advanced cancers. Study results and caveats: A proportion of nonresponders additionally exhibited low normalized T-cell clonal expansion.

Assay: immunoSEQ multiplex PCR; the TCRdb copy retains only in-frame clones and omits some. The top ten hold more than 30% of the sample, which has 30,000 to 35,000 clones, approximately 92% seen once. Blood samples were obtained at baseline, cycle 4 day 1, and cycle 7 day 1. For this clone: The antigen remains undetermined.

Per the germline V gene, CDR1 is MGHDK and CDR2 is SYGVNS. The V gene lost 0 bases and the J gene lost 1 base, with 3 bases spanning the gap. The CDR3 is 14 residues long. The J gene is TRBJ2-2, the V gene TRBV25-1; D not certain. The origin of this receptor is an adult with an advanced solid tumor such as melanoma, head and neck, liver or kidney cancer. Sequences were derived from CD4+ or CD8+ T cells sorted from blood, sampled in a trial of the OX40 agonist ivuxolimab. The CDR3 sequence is CASSEYKNTGELFF. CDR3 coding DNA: TGTGCCAGCAGTGAATACAAGAACACCGGGGAGCTGTTTTTT.